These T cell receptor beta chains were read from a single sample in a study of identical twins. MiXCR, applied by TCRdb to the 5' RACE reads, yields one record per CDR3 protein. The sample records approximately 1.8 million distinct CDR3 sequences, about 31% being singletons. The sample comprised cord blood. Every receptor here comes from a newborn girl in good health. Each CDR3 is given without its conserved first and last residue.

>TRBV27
ASRRTTGVGSPLH
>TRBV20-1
SAQLAEGGDTQY
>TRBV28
ASSLTGGWGYEQY
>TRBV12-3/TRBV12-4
ASSPAGTGSSPLH
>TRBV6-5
ASSYNLVANTGELF
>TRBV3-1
ASSLSSGGDTQY
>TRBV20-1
SARDHRGDGYT
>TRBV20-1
SARGGGGGSPLH
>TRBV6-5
ASSCRYRVQY
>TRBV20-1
SANGGKGTTNYGYT
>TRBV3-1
ASSQRTSSYNEQF
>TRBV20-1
SSGTPDNNEQF
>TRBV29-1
SVVGPSQRDTQY
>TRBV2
ASSEGLSSYNSPLH
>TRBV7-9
ASTQLTGTSGYEQF
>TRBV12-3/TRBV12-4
ASRGLRGPNTHY
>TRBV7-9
ASSLALTRDVTQSYGYT
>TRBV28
ASSFPQRVPYEQY
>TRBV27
ASSSRGGAYEQY
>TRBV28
ASSSAITDFPPGELF